This T cell receptor (beta chain) was sequenced for a study of blood T cell repertoires in COVID-19. Overall study: The United States, Italy and Spain were the sources of the acute and convalescent COVID-19 samples. In each case, the material was cDNA or gDNA derived from T cells, B-cell-depleted T cells, or PBMCs.

Germline assignment: CDR1 SNHLY and CDR2 FYNNEI. Unmatched junction bases numbered 13, after V lost 7 bases and J lost 5 bases. The CDR3 contains 15 residues. Original analysis: Amplification of reference gene primers provided the estimated nucleated cell counts. The table came from immunoSEQ multiplex PCR; TCRdb's copy has only in-frame clones and leaves some out. Clonal size and the V and J genes are those of that table, whereas D and trimming came from the DNA. In the table there are 300,000 or so clones, 70% to 90% of which are singletons. V is TRBV2 and J is TRBJ1-1, with TRBD1 matching 7 bases. Sequences were obtained from peripheral blood. This clonotype originated in a woman aged 45-60 years with active or convalescent COVID-19. Here the CDR3 DNA reads TGTGCCAGCATCGAACGGGTAGGGGGCAATACTGAAGCTTTCTTT. As protein: CASIERVGGNTEAFF.